This is a list of T cell receptor beta chains from one sample in a study of cytomegalovirus exposure and HLA in healthy donors. TCRdb keeps only in-frame clones here, not all; method: immunoSEQ multiplex PCR. In the table there are about 140,000 clones, 80% of which are singletons. The sample consisted of PBMCs. These receptors were taken from a female donor in good health and CMV-seronegative. Both conserved end residues are part of each CDR3. A D gene is named only where the DNA matches it firmly. The size entry is marked missing in some rows and otherwise reads once, few, many or a size class.

d_call,clone_size,j_call,v_call,cdr3_aa,cdr3_nt
TRBD1,few,TRBJ1-2,TRBV29-1,CSGGQGDYGYTF,TGCAGCGGGGGACAGGGAGACTATGGCTACACCTTC
TRBD1,.,TRBJ1-4,TRBV19,CASSITWQGDEKLFF,TGTGCCAGTAGTATAACGTGGCAGGGGGATGAAAAACTGTTTTTT
.,.,TRBJ1-1,TRBV9,CASSVTSGGGTEAFF,TGTGCCAGCAGCGTAACGTCGGGGGGGGGCACTGAAGCTTTCTTT
.,.,TRBJ1-5,TRBV15,CATSTTPVQPQHF,TGTGCCACCAGCACTACTCCGGTTCAGCCCCAGCATTTT
TRBD1,.,TRBJ1-1,TRBV19,CASSIGGQGNTEAFF,TGTGCCAGTAGTATAGGAGGACAGGGGAACACTGAAGCTTTCTTT
.,.,TRBJ2-1,TRBV11-1,CASSLDPAGTYNEQFF,TGTGCCAGCAGCTTAGATCCAGCGGGGACATACAATGAGCAGTTCTTC
.,.,TRBJ2-5,TRBV28,CASSSPGLQETQYF,TGTGCCAGCAGTTCTCCGGGTTTACAAGAGACCCAGTACTTC
TRBD1,.,TRBJ2-7,TRBV7-9,CASSLTGTGAYEQYF,TGTGCCAGCAGCTTAACCGGGACAGGGGCCTACGAGCAGTACTTC
.,.,TRBJ1-2,TRBV30,CAWTGFGYTF,TGTGCCTGGACAGGGTTTGGCTACACCTTC
.,.,TRBJ1-1,TRBV28,CASSLDGGMNTEAFF,TGTGCCAGCAGTTTAGACGGCGGTATGAACACTGAAGCTTTCTTT
TRBD2,.,TRBJ2-7,TRBV29-1,CSVVGSGTSLYEQYF,TGCAGCGTTGTAGGGAGCGGGACTAGCTTGTACGAGCAGTACTTC
TRBD2,.,TRBJ2-5,TRBV28,CASSSLLTSGGQETQYF,TGTGCCAGCAGCTCCCTCCTGACTAGCGGGGGACAAGAGACCCAGTACTTC
TRBD2,.,TRBJ2-3,TRBV25-1,CASSEYSGTSSRWDTQYF,TGTGCCAGCAGTGAATATTCTGGGACTAGCTCTAGGTGGGATACGCAGTATTTT
.,few,TRBJ2-1,TRBV4-2,CASSQDPGGLTYNEQFF,TGTGCCAGCAGCCAAGATCCAGGAGGACTAACCTACAATGAGCAGTTCTTC
.,once,TRBJ2-6,TRBV28,CASSLYRTGTSGANVLTF,TGTGCCAGCAGTTTATATAGAACAGGGACCTCTGGGGCCAACGTCCTGACTTTC
.,.,TRBJ2-4,TRBV4-1,CASSQGGMFGNIQYF,TGCGCCAGCAGCCAAGGAGGGATGTTCGGAAACATTCAGTACTTC
.,.,TRBJ1-5,TRBV28,CASSLGRENQPQHF,TGTGCCAGCAGTTTGGGCCGGGAGAATCAGCCCCAGCATTTT
.,.,TRBJ2-2,TRBV5-6,CASSLEWTGELFF,TGTGCCAGCAGCCTCGAGTGGACCGGGGAGCTGTTTTTT
TRBD1,.,TRBJ1-2,TRBV2,CASNYRGLNYGYTF,TGTGCCAGCAACTACAGGGGGCTCAACTATGGCTACACCTTC
.,.,TRBJ2-2,TRBV27,CASSPGQPTGELFF,TGTGCCAGCAGTCCTGGACAGCCCACCGGGGAGCTGTTTTTT
.,.,TRBJ1-5,TRBV6-5,CATKGGVHQPQHF,TGTGCCACCAAGGGAGGGGTTCATCAGCCCCAGCATTTT
.,.,TRBJ2-3,TRBV28,CATGGAFGGDTQYF,TGTGCCACCGGGGGAGCGTTCGGGGGAGATACGCAGTATTTT
.,.,TRBJ2-7,TRBV28,CASRTEYLYEQYF,TGTGCCAGCAGGACGGAGTACCTCTACGAGCAGTACTTC
.,.,TRBJ1-5,TRBV7-2,CASSNPHSNQPQHF,TGTGCCAGCAGCAATCCCCATAGCAATCAGCCCCAGCATTTT
.,once,TRBJ1-2,TRBV2,CASSLKFYGYTF,TGTGCCAGCAGTCTAAAATTCTATGGCTACACCTTC
.,once,TRBJ1-1,TRBV18,CASSLTPAEAFF,TGTGCCAGCTCTTTGACTCCAGCTGAAGCTTTCTTT
TRBD1,few,TRBJ2-7,TRBV19,CASSGQTGASFYEQYF,TGTGCCAGTAGTGGACAGACAGGGGCCTCCTTCTACGAGCAGTACTTC
TRBD2,.,TRBJ2-7,TRBV5-1,CASSRLAGETYEQYF,TGCGCCAGCAGCCGACTAGCGGGGGAAACCTACGAGCAGTACTTC
.,.,TRBJ1-5,TRBV27,CASSFGAGNQPQHF,TGTGCCAGCAGTTTTGGAGCGGGCAATCAGCCCCAGCATTTT
.,few,TRBJ2-4,TRBV13,CASSSGIIAKNIQYF,TGTGCCAGCAGCTCCGGGATCATAGCCAAAAACATTCAGTACTTC
.,.,TRBJ1-1,TRBV19,CASSIVASGTEAFF,TGTGCCAGTAGTATAGTAGCAAGTGGGACTGAAGCTTTCTTT
.,.,TRBJ2-7,TRBV14,CASSLPGSYYEQYF,TGTGCCAGCAGCCTCCCGGGTAGCTATTACGAGCAGTACTTC
TRBD2,.,TRBJ2-3,TRBV7-9,CASSSTSGRSDTQYF,TGTGCCAGCAGCTCGACTAGCGGGAGATCGGATACGCAGTATTTT
TRBD1,.,TRBJ1-1,TRBV4-1,CASSQDWTGTGEAFF,TGCGCCAGCAGCCAAGATTGGACAGGGACCGGTGAAGCTTTCTTT
TRBD2,.,TRBJ2-3,TRBV27,CASSLRAGVDTQYF,TGTGCCAGCAGTTTAAGGGCGGGAGTTGATACGCAGTATTTT
.,.,TRBJ2-1,TRBV5-1,CASSLYPGEGIWDEQFF,TGCGCCAGCAGCTTGTATCCGGGAGAAGGTATTTGGGATGAGCAGTTCTTC
TRBD1,.,TRBJ1-3,TRBV5-8,CASSLTGGSGNTIYF,TGTGCCAGCAGCTTGACAGGGGGCTCTGGAAACACCATATATTTT
.,.,TRBJ1-2,TRBV2,CASSPQGNYGYTF,TGTGCCAGCAGTCCACAGGGAAACTATGGCTACACCTTC
.,few,TRBJ1-1,TRBV4-2,CASSVGRGSSNTEAFF,TGTGCCAGCAGCGTCGGACGCGGGTCTAGTAACACTGAAGCTTTCTTT
TRBD1,.,TRBJ2-7,TRBV2,CASTTRTGAFSYEQYF,TGTGCCAGCACCACTAGGACAGGGGCTTTCTCCTACGAGCAGTACTTC
.,.,TRBJ1-5,TRBV28,CASSPKGHQPQHF,TGTGCCAGCAGTCCCAAGGGGCATCAGCCCCAGCATTTT
.,.,TRBJ2-4,TRBV29-1,CSVAPGKAKNIQYF,TGCAGCGTTGCACCAGGGAAGGCCAAAAACATTCAGTACTTC